This T cell receptor beta chain was observed in a study of blood T cell repertoires in COVID-19. Study-wide background: The cDNA or gDNA used as material had been derived from T cells, B-cell-depleted T cells, or PBMCs.

Authors' methods: For nucleated cells, counts were estimated from reference gene primer amplification. Only in-frame clones appear in the TCRdb table, and some are missing; sequencing was by immunoSEQ multiplex PCR. The V and J calls and the clone size are those of that table, but D and trimming were determined from the DNA. Of 110,000 or so clones listed, roughly 80% are singletons. The origin of this receptor is a man aged 45 to 65 with acute or convalescent COVID-19. Sequenced input: peripheral blood.

The CDR3 region is CAWIRGRDSRSYGYTF. The CDR3 DNA sequence: TGTGCCTGGATCAGAGGAAGGGACAGCCGATCCTATGGCTACACCTTC. The V call is TRBV30, the J call TRBJ1-2, with TRBD1 matching 7 bases. The CDR3 loop spans 16 amino acids. Trimming at V came to 4 bases and at J to 4 bases, leaving 15 bases not matched to a gene. In germline, CDR1 is GTSNPN, CDR2 SVGIG (reference sequence).